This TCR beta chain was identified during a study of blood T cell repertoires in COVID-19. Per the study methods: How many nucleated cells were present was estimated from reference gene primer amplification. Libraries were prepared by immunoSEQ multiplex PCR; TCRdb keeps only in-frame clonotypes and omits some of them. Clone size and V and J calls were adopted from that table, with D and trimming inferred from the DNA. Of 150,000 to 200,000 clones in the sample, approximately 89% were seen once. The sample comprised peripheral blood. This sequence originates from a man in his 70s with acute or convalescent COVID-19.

This CDR3 reads CATGRDSNQPQHF. The CDR3 DNA is TGTGCCACCGGTCGGGATAGCAATCAGCCCCAGCATTTT. The gene calls are TRBV15 and TRBJ1-5; D remains unclear. V dropped 8 bases and J dropped 0 bases, with 8 bases sitting between them. Germline CDR1 LNHNV, CDR2 YYDKDF (reference sequence). The CDR3 contains 13 residues.